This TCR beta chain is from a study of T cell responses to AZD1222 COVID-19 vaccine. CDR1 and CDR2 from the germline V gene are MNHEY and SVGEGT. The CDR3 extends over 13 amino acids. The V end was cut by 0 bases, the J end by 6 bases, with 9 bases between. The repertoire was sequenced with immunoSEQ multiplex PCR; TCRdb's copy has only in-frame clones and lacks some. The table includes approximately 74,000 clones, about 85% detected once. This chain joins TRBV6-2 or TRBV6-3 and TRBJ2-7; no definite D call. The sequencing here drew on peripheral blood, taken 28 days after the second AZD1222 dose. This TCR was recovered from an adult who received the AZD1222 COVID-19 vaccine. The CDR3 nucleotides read TGTGCCAGCAGTTACTCGATCCGGGTCGAGCAGTACTTC. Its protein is CASSYSIRVEQYF.